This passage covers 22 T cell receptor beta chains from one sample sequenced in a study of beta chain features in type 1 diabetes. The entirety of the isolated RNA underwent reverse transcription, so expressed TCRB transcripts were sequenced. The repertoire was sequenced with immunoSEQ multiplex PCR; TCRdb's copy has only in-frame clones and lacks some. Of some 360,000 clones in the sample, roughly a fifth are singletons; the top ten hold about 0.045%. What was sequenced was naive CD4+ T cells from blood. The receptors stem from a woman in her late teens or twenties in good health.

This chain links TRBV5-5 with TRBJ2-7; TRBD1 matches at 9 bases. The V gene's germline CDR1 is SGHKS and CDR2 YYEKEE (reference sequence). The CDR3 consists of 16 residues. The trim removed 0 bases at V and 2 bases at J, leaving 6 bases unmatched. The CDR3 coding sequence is TGTGCCAGCAGCTTGGTTCCGGGACAGGGAACCTACGAGCAGTACTTC. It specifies CASSLVPGQGTYEQYF.

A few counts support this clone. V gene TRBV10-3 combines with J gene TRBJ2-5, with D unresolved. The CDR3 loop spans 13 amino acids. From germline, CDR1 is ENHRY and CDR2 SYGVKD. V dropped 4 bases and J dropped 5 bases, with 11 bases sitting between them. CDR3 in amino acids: CAISVGVLETQYF. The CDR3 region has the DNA TGTGCCATCAGTGTGGGCGTTCTGGAGACCCAGTACTTC.

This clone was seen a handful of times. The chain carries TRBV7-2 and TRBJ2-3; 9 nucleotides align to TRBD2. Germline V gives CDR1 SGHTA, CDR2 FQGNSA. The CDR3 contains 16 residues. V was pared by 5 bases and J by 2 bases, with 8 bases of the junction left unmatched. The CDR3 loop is CASSPLAGALTDTQYF. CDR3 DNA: TGTGCCAGCAGCCCCTTAGCGGGGGCTCTCACAGATACGCAGTATTTT. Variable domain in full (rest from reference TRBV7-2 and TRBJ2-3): GAGVSQSPSNKVTEKGKDVELRCDPISGHTALYWYRQSLGQGLEFLIYFQGNSAPDKSGLPSDRFSAERTGGSVSTLTIQRTQQEDSAVYLCASSPLAGALTDTQYFGPGTRLTVL.

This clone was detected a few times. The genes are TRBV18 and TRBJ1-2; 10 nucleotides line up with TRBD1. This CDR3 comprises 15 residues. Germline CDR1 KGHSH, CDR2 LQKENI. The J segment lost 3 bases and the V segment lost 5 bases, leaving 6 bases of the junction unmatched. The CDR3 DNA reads TGTGCCAGCTCAGCCATCGGGACAGGGGACTATGGCTACACCTTC. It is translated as CASSAIGTGDYGYTF.

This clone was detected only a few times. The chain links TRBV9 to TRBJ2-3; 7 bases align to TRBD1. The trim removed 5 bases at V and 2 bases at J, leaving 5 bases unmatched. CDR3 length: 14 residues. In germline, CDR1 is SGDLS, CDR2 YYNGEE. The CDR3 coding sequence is TGTGCCAGCAGTGCGACAGGGTCCACAGATACGCAGTATTTT. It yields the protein CASSATGSTDTQYF.

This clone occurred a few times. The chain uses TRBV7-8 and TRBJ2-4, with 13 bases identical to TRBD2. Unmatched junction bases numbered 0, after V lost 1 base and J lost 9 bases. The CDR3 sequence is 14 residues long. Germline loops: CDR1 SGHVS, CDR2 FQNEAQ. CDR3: CASSLGLAGGIQYF. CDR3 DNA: TGTGCCAGCAGCTTAGGACTAGCGGGGGGCATTCAGTACTTC.

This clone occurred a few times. CDR3 DNA sequence: TGTGCCAGCAGGAAAGCGCTGGAGTTGACCGGGGAGCTGTTTTTT. Its protein product is CASRKALELTGELFF. This chain uses TRBV7-9 with TRBJ2-2; D remains ambiguous. V was cut by 6 bases and J by 5 bases, with 16 bases left in between. This CDR3 spans 15 amino acids. Germline CDR1 reads SEHNR; CDR2 reads FQNEAQ (reference sequence).

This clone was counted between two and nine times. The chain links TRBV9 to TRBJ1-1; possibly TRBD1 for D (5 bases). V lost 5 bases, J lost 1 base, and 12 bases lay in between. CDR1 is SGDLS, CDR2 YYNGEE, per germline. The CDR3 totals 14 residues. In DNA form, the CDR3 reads TGTGCCAGCAGTGGGACTTTGGGGAACACTGAAGCTTTCTTT. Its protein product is CASSGTLGNTEAFF.

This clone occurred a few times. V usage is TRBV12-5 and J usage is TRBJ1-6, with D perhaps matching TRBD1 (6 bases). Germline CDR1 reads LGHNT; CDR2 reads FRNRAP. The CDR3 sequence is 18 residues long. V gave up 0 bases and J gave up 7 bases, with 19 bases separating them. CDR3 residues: CASGLVTGTLTINSPLHF. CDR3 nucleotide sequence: TGTGCTAGTGGTTTGGTGACAGGAACATTGACGATAAATTCACCCCTCCACTTT.

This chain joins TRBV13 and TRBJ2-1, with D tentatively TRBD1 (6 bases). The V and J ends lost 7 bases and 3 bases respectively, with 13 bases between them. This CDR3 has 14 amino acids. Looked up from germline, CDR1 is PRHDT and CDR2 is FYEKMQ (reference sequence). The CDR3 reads CASTVWTVYNEQFF. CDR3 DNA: TGTGCCAGCACAGTTTGGACAGTCTACAATGAGCAGTTCTTC.

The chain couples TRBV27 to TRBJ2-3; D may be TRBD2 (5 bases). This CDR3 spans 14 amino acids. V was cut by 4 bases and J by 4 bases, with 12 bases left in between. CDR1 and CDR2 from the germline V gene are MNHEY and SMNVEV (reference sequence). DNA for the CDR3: TGTGCCAGCAGTTCTAGCTCGGTTGCAGATACGCAGTATTTT. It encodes CASSSSSVADTQYF.

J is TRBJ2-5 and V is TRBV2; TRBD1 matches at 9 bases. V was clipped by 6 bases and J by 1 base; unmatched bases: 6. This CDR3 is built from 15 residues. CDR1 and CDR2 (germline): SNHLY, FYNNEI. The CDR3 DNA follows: TGTGCCAGCAGGAGGGACAGGGCAGGCCAAGAGACCCAGTACTTC. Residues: CASRRDRAGQETQYF.

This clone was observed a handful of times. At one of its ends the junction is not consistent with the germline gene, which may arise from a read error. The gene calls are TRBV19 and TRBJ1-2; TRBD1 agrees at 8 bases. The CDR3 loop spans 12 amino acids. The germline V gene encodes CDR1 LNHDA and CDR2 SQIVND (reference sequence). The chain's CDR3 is CASSFRDRPPSF. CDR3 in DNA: TGTGCCAGTAGTTTCAGGGACAGGCCGCCTTCCTTC.

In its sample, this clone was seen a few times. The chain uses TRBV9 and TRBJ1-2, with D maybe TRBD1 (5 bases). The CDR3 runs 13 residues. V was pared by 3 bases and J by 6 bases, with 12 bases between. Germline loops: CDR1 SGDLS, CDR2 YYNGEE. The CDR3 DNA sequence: TGTGCCAGCAGCGCCGGAGGGGCGGATGGCTACACCTTC. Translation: CASSAGGADGYTF.

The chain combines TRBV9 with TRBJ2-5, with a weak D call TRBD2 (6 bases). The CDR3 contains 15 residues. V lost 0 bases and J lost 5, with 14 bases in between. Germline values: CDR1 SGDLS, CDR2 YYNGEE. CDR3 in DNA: TGTGCCAGCAGCGTAGCCCTAGCCGGAGGGGAGACCCAGTACTTC. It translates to CASSVALAGGETQYF.

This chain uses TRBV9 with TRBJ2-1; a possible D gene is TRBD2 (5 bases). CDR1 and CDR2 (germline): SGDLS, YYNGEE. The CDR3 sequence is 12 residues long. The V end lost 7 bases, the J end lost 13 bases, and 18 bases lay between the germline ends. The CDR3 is CASGRDEGLQFF. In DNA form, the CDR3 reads TGTGCCAGCGGTCGTGATGAGGGATTACAGTTCTTC. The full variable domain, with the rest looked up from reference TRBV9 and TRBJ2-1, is DSGVTQTPKHLITATGQRVTLRCSPRSGDLSVYWYQQSLDQGLQFLIQYYNGEERAKGNILERFSAQQFPDLHSELNLSSLELGDSALYFCASGRDEGLQFFGPGTRLTVL.

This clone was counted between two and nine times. The CDR3 DNA sequence: TGCGCCAGCACCGTCACGGAGGGGGAGACCCAGTACTTC. It is translated as CASTVTEGETQYF. The chain recombines TRBV5-1 with TRBJ2-5; tentatively, D is TRBD2 (6 bases). The CDR3 covers 13 residues. The germline CDR1 and CDR2 sequences are SGHRS and YFSETQ. V lost 6 bases and J lost 5, with 14 bases in between.

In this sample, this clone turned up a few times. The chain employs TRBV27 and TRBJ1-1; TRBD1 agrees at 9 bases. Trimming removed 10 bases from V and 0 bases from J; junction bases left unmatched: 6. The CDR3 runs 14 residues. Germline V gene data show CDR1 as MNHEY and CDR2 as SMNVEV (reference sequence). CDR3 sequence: CATGDRAMNTEAFF. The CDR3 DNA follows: TGTGCCACGGGGGACAGGGCCATGAACACTGAAGCTTTCTTT.

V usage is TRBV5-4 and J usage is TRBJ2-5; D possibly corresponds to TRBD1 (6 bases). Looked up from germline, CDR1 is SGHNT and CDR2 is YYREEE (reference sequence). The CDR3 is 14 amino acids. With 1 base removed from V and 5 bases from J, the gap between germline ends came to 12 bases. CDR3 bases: TGTGCCAGCAGCTTGACACAGGGAGAGGAGACCCAGTACTTC. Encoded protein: CASSLTQGEETQYF. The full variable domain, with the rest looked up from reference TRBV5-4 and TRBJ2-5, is ETGVTQSPTHLIKTRGQQVTLRCSSQSGHNTVSWYQQALGQGPQFIFQYYREEENGRGNFPPRFSGLQFPNYSSELNVNALELDDSALYLCASSLTQGEETQYFGPGTRLLVL.

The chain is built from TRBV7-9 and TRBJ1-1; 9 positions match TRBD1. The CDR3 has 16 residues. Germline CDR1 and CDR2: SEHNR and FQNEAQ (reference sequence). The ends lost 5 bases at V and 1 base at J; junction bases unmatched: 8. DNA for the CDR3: TGTGCCAGCAGCCCCCTGGGACAGGGACGGAACACTGAAGCTTTCTTT. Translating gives CASSPLGQGRNTEAFF.

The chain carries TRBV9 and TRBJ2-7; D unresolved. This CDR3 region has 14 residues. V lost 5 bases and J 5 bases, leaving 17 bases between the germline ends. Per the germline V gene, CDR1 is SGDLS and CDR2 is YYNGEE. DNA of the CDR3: TGTGCCAGCAGTGTGATGGGCCCCGGTGACGAGCAGTACTTC. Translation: CASSVMGPGDEQYF.

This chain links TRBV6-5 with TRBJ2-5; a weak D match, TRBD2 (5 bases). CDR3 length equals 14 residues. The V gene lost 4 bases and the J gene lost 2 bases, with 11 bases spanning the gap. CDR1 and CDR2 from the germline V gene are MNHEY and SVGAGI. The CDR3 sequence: CASSFPGIQETQYF. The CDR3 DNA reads TGTGCCAGCAGTTTCCCGGGGATTCAAGAGACCCAGTACTTC.